The 16 T cell receptor beta chains listed next were all sequenced from one sample in a study of blood T cells in healthy people across ages. Using a J-beta primer mix together with a sample-barcoded 5' primer, a second PCR was run for about 6 to 12 cycles. TCRdb called the 5' RACE reads again in MiXCR, with one record for every CDR3 protein. The sample contains about 1,400,000 distinct CDR3 sequences, approximately 60% of which appear only once. Input material: blood. The receptor source for this set is a man younger than 35 in good health.

The chain links TRBV7-9 to TRBJ1-2, with D maybe TRBD1 (5 bases). V was pared by 5 bases and J by 10 bases, with 14 bases between. CDR3 length equals 12 residues. Germline V lookup: CDR1 SEHNR, CDR2 FQNEAQ (reference sequence). The CDR3 coding sequence is TGTGCCAGCAGCGAAACAGGACTCCTCTACACCTTC. Residues: CASSETGLLYTF. The variable domain in full, completed from reference TRBV7-9 and TRBJ1-2, reads DTGVSQNPRHKITKRGQNVTFRCDPISEHNRLYWYRQTLGQGPEFLTYFQNEAQLEKSRLLSDRFSAERPKGSFSTLEIQRTEQGDSAMYLCASSETGLLYTFGSGTRLTVV.

In regard to this clonotype: The junction differs from germline at one of its ends, possibly a read error. This rearrangement joins TRBV6-5 to TRBJ2-1; either TRBD1 or TRBD2 may supply D (5 bases each). Germline V gives CDR1 MNHEY, CDR2 SVGAGI. The CDR3 length is 18 residues. The CDR3 region has the DNA TGTGCCAGCAGTTACGGGACGGGCCTACTCAGCTCCTACAATGAGCAGTTCTTT. It yields the protein CASSYGTGLLSSYNEQFF.

In its sample, this clonotype was seen a few times. The V call is TRBV15, the J call TRBJ1-5, with D unclear. The ends were cut back, 0 bases at V and 4 bases at J, with 13 bases in the middle. The CDR3 contains 16 residues. Per germline, CDR1 LNHNV and CDR2 YYDKDF (reference sequence). The CDR3 coding sequence is TGTGCCACCAGCAGAGAACGACCGTACCCAAATCAGCCCCAGCATTTT. It is translated as CATSRERPYPNQPQHF. The whole variable domain, remainder taken from reference TRBV15 and TRBJ1-5, is DAMVIQNPRYQVTQFGKPVTLSCSQTLNHNVMYWYQQKSSQAPKLLFHYYDKDFNNEADTPDNFQSRRPNTSFCFLDIRSPGLGDTAMYLCATSRERPYPNQPQHFGDGTRLSIL.

J is TRBJ2-3 and V is TRBV15; D is unclear. CDR1 and CDR2 from the germline V gene are LNHNV and YYDKDF (reference sequence). The CDR3 runs 13 residues. Trimming took off 1 base at V and 0 bases at J, with 2 bases between the two ends. CDR3 region: CATSRASTDTQYF. The CDR3 nucleotides read TGTGCCACCAGCAGAGCTAGCACAGATACGCAGTATTTT.

The CDR3 loop reads CARSPGGSEQYF. CDR3 nucleotides: TGTGCCAGAAGCCCCGGGGGGAGCGAGCAGTACTTC. The rearrangement joins TRBV7-9 to TRBJ2-7, with 7 bases that match TRBD2. V shed 9 bases, J shed 6 bases, and the junction held 8 bases outside the gene matches. Germline CDR1 and CDR2: SEHNR and FQNEAQ (reference sequence). This CDR3 spans 12 amino acids.

The chain is built from TRBV10-1 and TRBJ1-2, with a tentative D call TRBD1 (5 bases). The V end was cut by 2 bases, the J end by 4 bases, with 11 bases between. The CDR3 is 14 residues long. Germline loops: CDR1 WNHNN, CDR2 SYGVQD (reference sequence). The CDR3 DNA reads as TGCGCCAGCAGTGAGACAGGAACCGGCTATGGCTACACCTTC. Residues: CASSETGTGYGYTF.

The chain joins TRBV12-3 or TRBV12-4 to TRBJ1-4, with 9 bases lining up with TRBD1. This CDR3 region has 14 residues. The V segment lost 6 bases and the J segment 6 bases; nucleotides outside the gene matches: 5. Here the CDR3 DNA reads TGTGCCAGCAGGTCCCGGGACAGGGATGAAAAACTGTTTTTT. Its translation is CASRSRDRDEKLFF.

The genes are TRBV5-5 and TRBJ2-2; 10 nucleotides line up with TRBD1. CDR1 SGHKS and CDR2 YYEKEE come from the germline V gene (reference sequence). CDR3 size: 16 residues. The V and J ends lost 4 bases and 9 bases, in that order; junction bases with no gene match: 12. CDR3 loop: CASSLDRGSLTWELFF. The CDR3 DNA sequence: TGTGCCAGCAGCCTGGACAGGGGGTCACTTACGTGGGAGCTGTTTTTT.

The V and J genes are TRBV3-1 and TRBJ1-6; D may be TRBD1 (6 bases). The V gene's germline CDR1 is LGHDT and CDR2 YNNKEL (reference sequence). CDR3 length equals 15 residues. The germline V and J ends were trimmed by 0 bases and 10 bases, with 13 bases remaining between them. The CDR3 loop reads CASSQDADRGSPLHF. The CDR3 bases are TGTGCCAGCAGCCAAGACGCGGACAGAGGATCACCCCTCCACTTT.

The table lists this clonotype with a few counts. V and J are TRBV4-1 and TRBJ1-1, with D possibly being TRBD1 (6 bases). This CDR3 has 17 amino acids. V was trimmed by 0 bases and J by 1 base, leaving 15 bases between them. In germline, CDR1 is MGHRA, CDR2 YSYEKL. The CDR3 DNA reads as TGCGCCAGCAGCCAAGATATTCCCGGGACATCGAACACTGAAGCTTTCTTT. It is translated as CASSQDIPGTSNTEAFF.

This chain joins TRBV2 and TRBJ2-2, with D hard to call. Germline-derived CDR1 and CDR2 are SNHLY and FYNNEI. The length of the CDR3 is 14 residues. With 6 bases removed from V and 0 bases from J, the gap between germline ends came to 8 bases. DNA for the CDR3: TGTGCCAGCAGACAAGACCCGAACACCGGGGAGCTGTTTTTT. This encodes CASRQDPNTGELFF.

The rearrangement joins TRBV6-5 to TRBJ2-5; D gene unclear. Trimming cost V 0 bases and J 4 bases, with 15 bases left between them. The CDR3 sequence is 16 residues long. The germline CDR1 and CDR2 sequences are MNHEY and SVGAGI. The CDR3 region has the DNA TGTGCCAGCAGTTACTCGACCGGCCCCTTGGGAGAGACCCAGTACTTC. It is translated as CASSYSTGPLGETQYF.

The CDR3 DNA follows: TGCGCCAGCAGCCAGAACGTGGCGGGTGAAAAACTGTTTTTT. This gives the protein CASSQNVAGEKLFF. V and J are TRBV4-1 and TRBJ1-4, with D unresolved. The V gene lost 3 bases and the J gene lost 7 bases, with 12 bases spanning the gap. Germline V gene sequence: CDR1 MGHRA, CDR2 YSYEKL. This CDR3 contains 14 residues.

This chain links TRBV20-1 with TRBJ2-1; 13 nucleotides align to TRBD2. CDR1 DFQATT and CDR2 SNEGSKA come from the germline V gene (reference sequence). This CDR3 region has 14 residues. V was pared by 3 bases and J by 12 bases, with 8 bases of the junction left unmatched. CDR3 in amino acids: CSASSGTSGVVQFF. The CDR3 bases are TGCAGTGCTAGCTCCGGGACTAGCGGGGTTGTGCAGTTCTTC.

This chain connects TRBV5-5 to TRBJ1-6, with unresolved D. The ends were cut back, 5 bases at V and 7 bases at J, with 13 bases in the middle. CDR1 and CDR2 from the germline V gene are SGHKS and YYEKEE (reference sequence). The CDR3 consists of 14 residues. CDR3 nucleotide sequence: TGTGCCAGCAGAGTAGAGAGGGAGAATTCACCCCTCCACTTT. Amino acid sequence: CASRVERENSPLHF.

The chain employs TRBV4-2 and TRBJ2-1; D gene unclear. Germline lookup yields CDR1 LGHNA and CDR2 YNFKEQ. CDR3 size: 17 residues. Trimming cost V 2 bases and J 2 bases, with 16 bases left between them. This CDR3 is CASSQSGLSAAYNEQFF. In nucleotides, the CDR3 is TGTGCCAGCAGCCAATCCGGGCTCTCGGCCGCCTACAATGAGCAGTTCTTC.